Below, 10 T cell receptor beta chains from the same sample are listed, as sequenced in a study of blood T cell repertoires in COVID-19. The protocol was immunoSEQ multiplex PCR, while the TCRdb copy is restricted to in-frame clones and leaves out a portion. The repertoire holds about 270,000 clones, with about 80% as singletons. The sample comprised peripheral blood. The receptor set was obtained from a woman aged 45-60 years who had recovered from COVID-19.

This chain links TRBV19 with TRBJ2-5; 9 nucleotides match TRBD2. The V gene end was trimmed by 8 bases and the J gene end by 4 bases; junction bases not matched to a gene: 5. The germline V gene has CDR1 LNHDA and CDR2 SQIVND (reference sequence). The CDR3 spans 13 residues. The CDR3 spells CASGILAGETQYF. The CDR3 coding sequence is TGTGCCAGTGGGATACTAGCGGGAGAGACCCAGTACTTC.

The gene calls are TRBV6-5 and TRBJ1-6; TRBD1 might be the D (6 bases). Trimming cost V 5 bases and J 7 bases, with 15 bases left between them. The CDR3 is 15 amino acids. Germline CDR1 and CDR2: MNHEY and SVGAGI. Here the CDR3 reads CASSRQVGANSPLHF. CDR3 in DNA: TGTGCCAGCAGTAGACAGGTTGGCGCGAATTCACCCCTCCACTTT.

The chain carries TRBV2 and TRBJ1-3; 7 positions agree with TRBD1. The CDR3 sequence is 17 residues long. The germline V gene encodes CDR1 SNHLY and CDR2 FYNNEI. Trimming removed 6 bases from V and 0 bases from J; junction bases left unmatched: 11. The DNA for the CDR3 is TGTGCCAGCAGCCTGGACAGGTCGATGGGCTCTGGAAACACCATATATTTT. Translating gives CASSLDRSMGSGNTIYF.

The chain uses TRBV28 and TRBJ2-7; 9 bases agree with TRBD1. The CDR3 is 16 residues long. Germline V lookup: CDR1 MDHEN, CDR2 SYDVKM. V lost 4 bases, J lost 1 base, and 8 bases stayed unmatched. CDR3 sequence: CASSSSPGTGSYEQYF. The CDR3 region has the DNA TGTGCCAGCAGTTCCTCTCCGGGGACAGGGTCCTACGAGCAGTACTTC.

V usage is TRBV27 and J usage is TRBJ2-5; D gene uncertain. The CDR3 length is 13 residues. Trimming cost V 6 bases and J 4 bases, with 12 bases left between them. CDR1 is MNHEY, CDR2 SMNVEV, per germline (reference sequence). The CDR3 region is CASSSRTPETQYF. In nucleotides, the CDR3 is TGTGCCAGCAGCAGTCGAACCCCAGAGACCCAGTACTTC.

V and J are TRBV27 and TRBJ1-1; no definite D call. Trimming removed 0 bases from V and 4 bases from J, with 9 bases in between. The V gene's germline CDR1 is MNHEY and CDR2 SMNVEV (reference sequence). CDR3 length: 14 residues. The CDR3 sequence is CASSLSGGVTEAFF. The DNA for the CDR3 is TGTGCCAGCAGTTTATCGGGAGGTGTCACTGAAGCTTTCTTT.

The V gene is TRBV28, the J gene TRBJ1-3, with TRBD1 identical over 7 bases. V dropped 2 bases and J dropped 3; count of bases not matched to a gene: 7. The CDR3 has 16 residues. Germline assignment: CDR1 MDHEN and CDR2 SYDVKM. The CDR3 sequence is CASSLTRQGLGNTIYF. The CDR3 nucleotides read TGTGCCAGCAGTTTAACCAGACAGGGCCTTGGAAACACCATATATTTT.

The chain is built from TRBV3-1 (or the pseudogene TRBV3-2) and TRBJ1-3, with 8 bases matching TRBD1. The CDR3 has 15 amino acids. Germline V gene data show CDR1 as LGHDT and CDR2 as YNNKEL (reference sequence). The trim removed 3 bases at V and 2 bases at J, leaving 3 bases unmatched. This CDR3 is CASSQTGVAGNTIYF. The CDR3 DNA is TGTGCCAGCAGCCAGACAGGGGTTGCTGGAAACACCATATATTTT.

This chain uses TRBV3-1 (or the pseudogene TRBV3-2) with TRBJ2-3; TRBD1 is a possible D gene (6 bases). Germline CDR1 is LGHDT and CDR2 is YNNKEL (reference sequence). CDR3 size: 16 residues. V lost 4 bases and J lost 2, with 16 bases in between. CDR3 sequence: CASSLKRQVYTDTQYF. In nucleotides, the CDR3 is TGTGCCAGCAGCCTAAAGCGACAGGTTTACACAGATACGCAGTATTTT.

This clone showed up just once. The chain links TRBV24-1 to TRBJ2-1, with 12 bases identical to TRBD2. This CDR3 has 16 residues. V gave up 1 base and J gave up 5 bases; unmatched junction bases: 2. Germline V lookup: CDR1 KGHDR, CDR2 SFDVKD. DNA of the CDR3: TGTGCCACCAGTGATTTCTGGACTAGCGGGGACAATGAGCAGTTCTTC. This encodes CATSDFWTSGDNEQFF.